This entry concerns a single T cell receptor beta chain. What it binds is unknown. The sample originates from a study of shared clonotypes between healthy human individuals. Findings and caveats of the study: Only a few donors were included, so the genetic and exposure-history diversity represented was limited. A handful of donors had 4% to 5% of their naive CD4 clonotypes in common.

Genomic DNA from each subset was divided evenly over several immunoSEQ plates. TCRdb keeps only in-frame clones here, not all; method: immunoSEQ multiplex PCR. The repertoire holds about 2.2 million clones, with 90% to 95% as singletons. The V gene's germline CDR1 is SQVTM and CDR2 ANQGSEA. V was shortened by 6 bases and J by 5 bases, with 19 bases between the two germline ends. The CDR3 consists of 14 residues. CD8 cells regarded as naive lacked CD45RO, were positively chosen for CCR7, and omitted terminally differentiated effector memory CD45RA+ cells. Among the donors, all were Caucasian adults who lived in Nashville, Tennessee.

The TCR originated in a man between 18 and 35 years old in good health. Some clones in this sample may be carry-over from other donors' samples. The chain joins TRBV29-1 to TRBJ2-5; D might be TRBD1 (5 bases). The material sequenced was naive CD8+ T cells from PBMCs. Here the CDR3 DNA reads TGCAGCGTAGGAGACTGGGGCCGTGGTGAGACCCAGTACTTC. Its translation is CSVGDWGRGETQYF.